This note documents a single TCR beta chain sequence. Its antigen is not identified. The sample is drawn from a study of cytomegalovirus exposure and HLA in healthy donors. Study-wide points: Researchers had no immune exposure information except CMV serostatus available. Sequences of the TCR beta chain were said to predict the HLA-A and HLA-B alleles of most subjects accurately. Cytomegalovirus-associated TCR beta chains were listed, numbering under 200.

PCR primers comprised 60 Vbeta and 13 Jbeta primers. The protocol was immunoSEQ multiplex PCR, while the TCRdb copy is restricted to in-frame clones and leaves out a portion. The sample holds 150,000 to 200,000 clones, around 82% seen once. The sequence came from a man between 45 and 60 years old in good health and CMV-seropositive. Sequencing used PBMCs.

The CDR3 spells CASSLRTGDNSPLHF. The CDR3 DNA follows: TGTGCCAGCTCACTCCGGACAGGGGATAATTCACCCCTCCACTTT. The genes are TRBV18 and TRBJ1-6; 9 positions agree with TRBD1. This CDR3 region has 15 residues. Unmatched junction bases numbered 3, after V lost 4 bases and J lost 5 bases. Germline CDR1 is KGHSH and CDR2 is LQKENI.